One sample yielded the 11 T cell receptor beta chains listed below, sequenced in a study of chemoradiotherapy in HPV16-positive cancers. Measured with immunoSEQ multiplex PCR; TCRdb has only the in-frame clones, and not every one. The sample comprises about 5,100 clones, 78% of which are singletons, and roughly 15% rests with the top ten. The source material was tumor tissue, sampled from a patient who underwent chemoradiotherapy. All receptors derive from a human donor with HPV-associated anogenital cancer.

The chain is built from TRBV2 and TRBJ1-4; 7 bases line up with TRBD1. Germline V CDR1 and CDR2: SNHLY, FYNNEI. V lost 3 bases, J lost 3 bases, and 4 bases stayed unmatched. The CDR3 has 15 residues. CDR3 region: CASSDSTGSNEKLFF. The CDR3 nucleotides read TGTGCCAGCAGTGACTCGACAGGGTCTAATGAAAAACTGTTTTTT.

This clone came up a few times. The genes are TRBV7-3 and TRBJ2-1; TRBD2 matches 8 bases. V trimming: 4 bases; J trimming: 8 bases; junction bases outside the gene matches: 4. Germline values: CDR1 SGHTA, CDR2 FQGTGA. The CDR3 consists of 13 residues. CDR3 sequence reads: CASSSGGGDEQFF. Written as DNA, the CDR3 is TGTGCCAGCAGCTCCGGGGGGGGCGATGAGCAGTTCTTC.

This chain links TRBV4-2 with TRBJ2-7; TRBD1 agrees at 9 bases. V was clipped by 0 bases and J by 2 bases; unmatched bases: 2. Germline lookup yields CDR1 LGHNA and CDR2 YNFKEQ. The CDR3 is 15 amino acids. The CDR3: CASSQEGQGPYEQYF. The CDR3, as DNA: TGTGCCAGCAGCCAAGAAGGACAGGGGCCCTACGAGCAGTACTTC.

The J gene is TRBJ1-4, the V gene TRBV10-3; unclear D gene. The germline CDR1 and CDR2 sequences are ENHRY and SYGVKD. The CDR3 has 14 amino acids. With 5 bases removed from V and 3 bases from J, the gap between germline ends came to 10 bases. This chain's CDR3 is CAISKGLPNEKLFF. DNA of the CDR3: TGTGCCATCAGTAAAGGGCTCCCTAATGAAAAACTGTTTTTT.

The V gene is TRBV7-9, the J gene TRBJ1-1; the D is unclear. This CDR3 contains 12 residues. V lost 2 bases and J 7 bases, leaving 8 bases between the germline ends. Germline CDR1 reads SEHNR; CDR2 reads FQNEAQ (reference sequence). CDR3 residues: CASSLRRGEAFF. Written as DNA, the CDR3 is TGTGCCAGCAGCTTAAGACGGGGTGAAGCTTTCTTT.

DNA of the CDR3: TGTGCCAGCAGCGTGACTAGCGGGGGATTCACAGATACGCAGTATTTT. It codes for CASSVTSGGFTDTQYF. The gene calls are TRBV9 and TRBJ2-3; 12 bases match TRBD2. The CDR3 has 16 residues. The V gene end was trimmed by 2 bases and the J gene end by 2 bases; junction bases not matched to a gene: 3. The germline gives CDR1 SGDLS, CDR2 YYNGEE.

The chain is built from TRBV5-1 and TRBJ1-1; D call uncertain. The CDR3 runs to 14 residues. V lost 4 bases and J 1 base, leaving 11 bases between the germline ends. Looked up from germline, CDR1 is SGHRS and CDR2 is YFSETQ. This CDR3 reads CASSDRTGNTEAFF. CDR3 nucleotide sequence: TGCGCCAGCAGCGATCGGACGGGGAACACTGAAGCTTTCTTT.

The genes are TRBV7-3 and TRBJ2-7; TRBD2 matches 11 bases. Germline V gene sequence: CDR1 SGHTA, CDR2 FQGTGA. The CDR3 has 15 residues. V shed 5 bases, J shed 4 bases, and the junction held 7 bases outside the gene matches. In DNA, the CDR3 is TGTGCCAGCAGCCCTATAGCGGGGGGGCGTTACGAGCAGTACTTC. It translates to CASSPIAGGRYEQYF.

The chain couples TRBV29-1 to TRBJ1-2; D unclear. The CDR3 contains 12 residues. Trimming removed 3 bases from V and 4 bases from J, with 9 bases in between. Per germline, CDR1 SQVTM and CDR2 ANQGSEA. The DNA of the CDR3 is TGCAGCGTTGACTGGCGGGGCTATGGCTACACCTTC. Translating gives CSVDWRGYGYTF.

The genes are TRBV4-2 and TRBJ1-3, with D possibly being TRBD1 (5 bases). V was clipped by 0 bases and J by 0 bases, with 15 bases between them. Germline V CDR1 and CDR2: LGHNA, YNFKEQ. The CDR3 sequence is 18 residues long. In nucleotides, the CDR3 is TGTGCCAGCAGCCAAGATCGTAACAGGATTAGCTCTGGAAACACCATATATTTT. It specifies CASSQDRNRISSGNTIYF.

The CDR3 protein is CATSRALATGTQYF. As DNA, the CDR3 is TGTGCCACCAGCAGAGCCCTAGCTACAGGGACCCAGTACTTC. The chain is built from TRBV15 and TRBJ2-5; D assignment may be TRBD1 or TRBD2 (5 bases each). Germline V CDR1 and CDR2: LNHNV, YYDKDF (reference sequence). The germline V and J ends were trimmed by 1 base and 7 bases, with 13 bases remaining between them. This CDR3 is 14 amino acids long.